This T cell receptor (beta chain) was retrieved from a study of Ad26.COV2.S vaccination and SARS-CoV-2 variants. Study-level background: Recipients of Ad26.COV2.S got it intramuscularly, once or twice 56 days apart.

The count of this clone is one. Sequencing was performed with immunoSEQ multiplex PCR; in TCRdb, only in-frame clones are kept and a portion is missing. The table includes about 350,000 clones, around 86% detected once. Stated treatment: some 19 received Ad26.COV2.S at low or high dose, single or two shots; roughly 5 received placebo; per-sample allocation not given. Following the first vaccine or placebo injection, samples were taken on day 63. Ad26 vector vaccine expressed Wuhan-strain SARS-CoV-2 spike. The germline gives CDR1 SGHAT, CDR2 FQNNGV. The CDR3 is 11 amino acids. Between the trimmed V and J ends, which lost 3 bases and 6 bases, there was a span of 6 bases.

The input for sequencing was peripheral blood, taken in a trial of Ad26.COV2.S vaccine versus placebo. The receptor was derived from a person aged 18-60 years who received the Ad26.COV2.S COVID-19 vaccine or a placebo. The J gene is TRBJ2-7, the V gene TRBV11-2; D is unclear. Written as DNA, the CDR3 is TGTGCCAGCAGCTTTGTTCGCGAGCAGTACTTC. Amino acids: CASSFVREQYF.